This T cell receptor (beta chain) was sequenced during a study of blood T cell repertoires in COVID-19. The CDR3 spans 13 residues. V was pared by 3 bases and J by 7 bases, with 2 bases of the junction left unmatched. Germline V lookup: CDR1 MGHDK, CDR2 SYGVNS. This clone was found a few times. Profiling relied on immunoSEQ multiplex PCR, and the TCRdb table lists in-frame clones only, not all of them. There are 200,000 to 250,000 clones in the sample; roughly nine tenths occur only once, and about 12% lies in the top ten. The chain combines TRBV25-1 with TRBJ2-1, with 8 bases identical to TRBD1. Sequencing was carried out using peripheral blood. The source of this sequence is a woman younger than 35 who had recovered from COVID-19. CDR3 sequence (DNA): TGTGCCAGCAGTGACCGGACAGGGAATGAGCAGTTCTTC. Amino acids: CASSDRTGNEQFF.